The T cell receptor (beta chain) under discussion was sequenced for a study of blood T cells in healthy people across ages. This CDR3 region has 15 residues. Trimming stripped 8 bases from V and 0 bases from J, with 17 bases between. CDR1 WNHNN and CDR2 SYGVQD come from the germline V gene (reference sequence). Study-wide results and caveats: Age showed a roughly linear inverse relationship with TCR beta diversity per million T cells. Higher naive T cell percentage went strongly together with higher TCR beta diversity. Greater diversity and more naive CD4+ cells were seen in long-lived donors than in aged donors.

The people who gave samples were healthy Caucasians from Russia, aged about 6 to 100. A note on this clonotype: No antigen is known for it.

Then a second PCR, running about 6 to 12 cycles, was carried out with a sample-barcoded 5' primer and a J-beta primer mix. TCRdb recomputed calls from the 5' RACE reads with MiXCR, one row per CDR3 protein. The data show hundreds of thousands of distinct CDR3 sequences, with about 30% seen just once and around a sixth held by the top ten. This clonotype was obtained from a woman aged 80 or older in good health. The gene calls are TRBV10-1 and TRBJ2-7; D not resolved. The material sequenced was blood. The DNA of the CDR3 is TGCGCCAGCGCCTCAACCAGGCCGAGCTCCTACGAGCAGTACTTC. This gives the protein CASASTRPSSYEQYF.